The 32 T cell receptor beta chains below all came from one sample that was sequenced in a study of cytomegalovirus exposure and HLA in healthy donors. 60 Vbeta and 13 Jbeta primers were used in PCR. The table came from immunoSEQ multiplex PCR; TCRdb's copy has only in-frame clones and leaves some out. The table lists 190,000 or so clones, less than 85% of them singletons. The sample taken for sequencing was PBMCs. The receptors here all came from a boy aged 5 to 17 in good health and CMV-seronegative.

The genes are TRBV5-4 and TRBJ1-6, with D possibly matching TRBD1 (5 bases). There are 16 residues in the CDR3. Germline CDR1 is SGHNT and CDR2 is YYREEE (reference sequence). V lost 0 bases and J lost 9, with 16 bases in between. The CDR3 spells CASSLVPGDPTSPLHF. DNA for the CDR3: TGTGCCAGCAGCTTGGTCCCGGGGGACCCAACTTCACCCCTCCACTTT. Supplemented by reference TRBV5-4 and TRBJ1-6, the full variable domain reads ETGVTQSPTHLIKTRGQQVTLRCSSQSGHNTVSWYQQALGQGPQFIFQYYREEENGRGNFPPRFSGLQFPNYSSELNVNALELDDSALYLCASSLVPGDPTSPLHFGNGTRLTVT.

The chain carries TRBV7-6 and TRBJ1-6, with 7 bases matching TRBD1. The length of the CDR3 is 16 residues. V shed 1 base and J 11 bases; nucleotides not matched to a gene: 11. CDR1 and CDR2 (germline): SGHVS, FNYEAQ. CDR3 protein: CASSLEGGRIRPPLHF. CDR3 bases: TGTGCCAGCAGCTTAGAAGGGGGCAGGATTCGGCCACCCCTCCACTTT.

The CDR3 coding sequence is TGTGCCAGTAGTATAAAGGGACAGGGAATGTTGACTGAAGCTTTCTTT. It encodes CASSIKGQGMLTEAFF. This chain connects TRBV19 to TRBJ1-1; 9 nucleotides align to TRBD1. The CDR3 spans 16 residues. From germline, CDR1 is LNHDA and CDR2 SQIVND (reference sequence). V lost 2 bases, J lost 5 bases, and 9 bases stayed unmatched. The full variable domain, its missing parts supplied by reference TRBV19 and TRBJ1-1, is DGGITQSPKYLFRKEGQNVTLSCEQNLNHDAMYWYRQDPGQGLRLIYYSQIVNDFQKGDIAEGYSVSREKKESFPLTVTSAQKNPTAFYLCASSIKGQGMLTEAFFGQGTRLTVV.

The chain carries TRBV6-5 and TRBJ1-2; no firm D call. CDR3 size: 14 residues. Trimming removed 2 bases at V and 6 bases at J, with 13 bases between. Germline lookup yields CDR1 MNHEY and CDR2 SVGAGI. DNA of the CDR3: TGTGCCAGCAGTTACAGATCTTATCGGGATGGCTACACCTTC. Protein product: CASSYRSYRDGYTF.

The chain links TRBV14 to TRBJ2-7, with D maybe TRBD2 (6 bases). V was trimmed by 5 bases and J by 1 base, leaving 18 bases between them. The CDR3 is made up of 16 amino acids. In germline, CDR1 is SGHDN, CDR2 FVKESK. The CDR3 coding sequence is TGTGCCAGCAGCTCATTAGGCGGGATAGGGTCCTACGAGCAGTACTTC. Translation: CASSSLGGIGSYEQYF.

This rearrangement joins TRBV11-2 to TRBJ1-3; possibly TRBD1 for D (5 bases). V was cut by 3 bases and J by 2 bases, with 11 bases left in between. The germline V gene encodes CDR1 SGHAT and CDR2 FQNNGV. CDR3 length: 15 residues. The CDR3 reads CASSFEGGAGNTIYF. CDR3 nucleotides: TGTGCCAGCAGCTTCGAGGGAGGGGCTGGAAACACCATATATTTT.

This clone was seen once. The rearrangement uses TRBV18 and TRBJ1-3; no definite D call. CDR3 length equals 18 residues. V was trimmed by 1 base and J by 0 bases, leaving 16 bases between them. Germline V CDR1 and CDR2: KGHSH, LQKENI. The chain's CDR3 is CASSPRHATAISGNTIYF. In nucleotides, the CDR3 is TGTGCCAGCTCACCACGCCACGCTACAGCTATCTCTGGAAACACCATATATTTT.

The chain combines TRBV4-3 with TRBJ2-4; 8 nucleotides line up with TRBD1. From germline, CDR1 is LGHNA and CDR2 YSLEER. Trimming took 0 bases from V and 9 from J; bases not matched to a gene: 7. The CDR3 has 15 residues. CDR3 residues: CASSQDPTGEAIQYF. The CDR3, as DNA: TGCGCCAGCAGCCAAGACCCGACAGGGGAGGCCATTCAGTACTTC.

This clone was seen only once. The chain recombines TRBV7-2 with TRBJ2-7; 10 positions match TRBD2. Germline CDR1 is SGHTA and CDR2 is FQGNSA. This CDR3 comprises 18 residues. V lost 1 base to trimming and J lost 1 base; unmatched junction nucleotides: 10. This chain's CDR3 is CASSLVASGGAGSYEQYF. CDR3 DNA sequence: TGTGCCAGCAGCTTAGTTGCCAGCGGGGGGGCTGGGTCCTACGAGCAGTACTTC. Full variable domain (missing parts from reference TRBV7-2 and TRBJ2-7): GAGVSQSPSNKVTEKGKDVELRCDPISGHTALYWYRQSLGQGLEFLIYFQGNSAPDKSGLPSDRFSAERTGGSVSTLTIQRTQQEDSAVYLCASSLVASGGAGSYEQYFGPGTRLTVT.

This sequence joins TRBV11-3 and TRBJ1-1, with D hard to call. The CDR3 runs 16 residues. Per the germline V gene, CDR1 is SGHNT and CDR2 is YENEEA. V was shortened by 6 bases and J by 1 base, with 18 bases between the two germline ends. CDR3 coding DNA: TGTGCCAGCAGTTCATCAGGATCGGTAAGGAACACTGAAGCTTTCTTT. This encodes CASSSSGSVRNTEAFF.

The V and J genes are TRBV7-2 and TRBJ1-1, with D perhaps TRBD1 (6 bases). Germline lookup yields CDR1 SGHTA and CDR2 FQGNSA. There are 16 residues in the CDR3. The V end lost 3 bases, the J end lost 2 bases, and 16 bases lay between the germline ends. The CDR3 protein is CASSFGGPKRNTEAFF. In DNA, the CDR3 is TGTGCCAGCAGCTTCGGGGGGCCGAAAAGAAACACTGAAGCTTTCTTT.

The J gene is TRBJ1-1, the V gene TRBV6-1; the D gene is possibly TRBD1 (6 bases). Germline values: CDR1 MNHNS, CDR2 SASEGT. The CDR3 runs to 14 residues. V was pared by 8 bases and J by 4 bases, with 17 bases between. Written as DNA, the CDR3 is TGTGCCAGCGGAAGGGGGGGTATAGTCACTGAAGCTTTCTTT. Translated: CASGRGGIVTEAFF.

V gene TRBV18 combines with J gene TRBJ1-1, with unresolved D. Trimming left V 2 bases short and J 2 bases short, with 9 bases between. CDR1 and CDR2 from the germline V gene are KGHSH and LQKENI. This CDR3 contains 14 residues. For the CDR3, the DNA is TGTGCCAGCTCACCAGAGCGCCACAACACTGAAGCTTTCTTT. The encoded protein is CASSPERHNTEAFF.

In this sample, this clone turned up once. The rearrangement joins TRBV30 to TRBJ2-7; 9 bases align to TRBD1. V trimming: 3 bases; J trimming: 5 bases; junction bases outside the gene matches: 5. The CDR3 is 13 residues long. CDR1 GTSNPN and CDR2 SVGIG come from the germline V gene (reference sequence). The CDR3 sequence: CAWSGTGSHEQYF. CDR3 DNA sequence: TGTGCCTGGAGCGGGACAGGGAGCCACGAGCAGTACTTC.

The V and J genes are TRBV27 and TRBJ2-7; 9 bases match TRBD1. Germline CDR1 and CDR2: MNHEY and SMNVEV (reference sequence). With V trimmed by 3 bases and J by 5 bases, 11 bases remained unmatched. This CDR3 comprises 16 residues. The CDR3 here is CASSFYRTGALNEQYF. The CDR3 DNA reads TGTGCCAGCAGTTTTTATCGGACAGGGGCCTTAAACGAGCAGTACTTC.

This sequence joins TRBV6-1 and TRBJ1-2; D gene unclear. This CDR3 region has 16 residues. V was pared by 3 bases and J by 5 bases, with 19 bases between. Germline V gene lookup returns CDR1 MNHNS and CDR2 SASEGT. The CDR3 region is CASSDLPEVGGYGYTF. The CDR3 region has the DNA TGTGCCAGCAGTGACCTTCCGGAGGTCGGCGGTTATGGCTACACCTTC.

This clone came up a few times. The V gene is TRBV27, the J gene TRBJ2-1; TRBD2 matches 10 bases. CDR3 length: 16 amino acids. The germline gives CDR1 MNHEY, CDR2 SMNVEV (reference sequence). Trimming cost V 2 bases and J 9 bases; bases outside gene matches: 10. The CDR3 region has the DNA TGTGCCAGCAGTTTACTCGGAGCGGGAGGGCTGCCTGAGCAGTTCTTC. Its translation is CASSLLGAGGLPEQFF.

The rearrangement links TRBV5-1 to TRBJ2-7; 9 bases fit TRBD1. This CDR3 has 12 amino acids. The germline V gene encodes CDR1 SGHRS and CDR2 YFSETQ. After removal of 7 bases from V and 4 bases from J, the junction contained 3 bases not matched to a gene. The CDR3 coding sequence is TGCGCCAGCGGGGACAGGGAATACGAGCAGTACTTC. This sequence encodes CASGDREYEQYF.

The rearrangement uses TRBV4-1 and TRBJ1-1, with a possible D match to TRBD1 (5 bases). The CDR3 runs 15 residues. Germline V gene data show CDR1 as MGHRA and CDR2 as YSYEKL. V lost 2 bases, J lost 3 bases, and 13 bases lay in between. The CDR3 reads CASSQWAGGDTEAFF. CDR3 DNA sequence: TGCGCCAGCAGCCAATGGGCGGGGGGGGACACTGAAGCTTTCTTT.

In its sample, this clone was seen a few times. This rearrangement joins TRBV19 to TRBJ1-2, with D perhaps matching TRBD1 (6 bases). The CDR3 covers 16 residues. V was cut by 3 bases and J by 5 bases, with 19 bases left in between. CDR1 and CDR2 from the germline V gene are LNHDA and SQIVND (reference sequence). The CDR3, as DNA: TGTGCCAGTAGTATCGTTGGGTGGGGGCTCGAATATGGCTACACCTTC. Translation: CASSIVGWGLEYGYTF.

The CDR3 reads CAISADSGGYTF. The DNA of the CDR3 is TGTGCCATCAGTGCGGACAGCGGTGGCTACACCTTC. The chain couples TRBV10-3 to TRBJ1-2, with a weak D call TRBD1 (6 bases). Trimming took 4 bases from V and 7 from J, leaving 10 bases between them. CDR3 size: 12 residues. Germline loops: CDR1 ENHRY, CDR2 SYGVKD.

This rearrangement joins TRBV6-5 to TRBJ1-5; 9 bases map to TRBD1. This CDR3 comprises 15 residues. CDR1 and CDR2 from the germline V gene are MNHEY and SVGAGI. Trimming took 7 bases from V and 5 from J; bases not matched to a gene: 9. CDR3 bases: TGTGCCAGCAACCGAGACAGGGGGAACTATCAGCCCCAGCATTTT. Amino acids: CASNRDRGNYQPQHF.

The chain recombines TRBV9 with TRBJ2-3, with 11 nucleotides matching TRBD2. The V and J ends lost 3 bases and 6 bases, in that order; junction bases with no gene match: 9. The germline gives CDR1 SGDLS, CDR2 YYNGEE. This CDR3 is built from 16 residues. CDR3 loop: CASSAASGGSPDTQYF. CDR3 sequence (DNA): TGTGCCAGCAGCGCAGCTAGCGGGGGGAGTCCGGATACGCAGTATTTT. Based on the CDR3 plus reference TRBV9 and TRBJ2-3, the full variable domain is DSGVTQTPKHLITATGQRVTLRCSPRSGDLSVYWYQQSLDQGLQFLIQYYNGEERAKGNILERFSAQQFPDLHSELNLSSLELGDSALYFCASSAASGGSPDTQYFGPGTRLTVL.

There are a few counts of this clone. V usage is TRBV5-1 and J usage is TRBJ2-1; the match to TRBD1 covers 11 bases. Looked up from germline, CDR1 is SGHRS and CDR2 is YFSETQ. The CDR3 is 15 amino acids. V was pared by 2 bases and J by 7 bases, with 5 bases of the junction left unmatched. The DNA of the CDR3 is TGCGCCAGCAGCTTACGGACAGGGGGCTTAAATGAGCAGTTCTTC. It encodes CASSLRTGGLNEQFF.

The genes are TRBV5-8 and TRBJ1-1; no definite D call. The CDR3 loop spans 14 amino acids. Trimming cost V 5 bases and J 7 bases, with 18 bases left between them. The V gene's germline CDR1 is SGHTS and CDR2 YDEGEE. CDR3 protein: CASRLRGFQSEAFF. The CDR3 bases are TGTGCCAGCAGGTTACGGGGTTTTCAGAGTGAAGCTTTCTTT.

V usage is TRBV6-6 and J usage is TRBJ2-7; 10 bases are a match to TRBD1. The ends lost 5 bases at V and 5 bases at J; junction bases unmatched: 3. The V gene's germline CDR1 is MNHNY and CDR2 SVGAGI (reference sequence). The CDR3 contains 13 residues. CDR3 nucleotides: TGTGCCAGCAGTAGACAGGGGGCGGACGAGCAGTACTTC. It specifies CASSRQGADEQYF.

V is TRBV7-9 and J is TRBJ2-3; the D is unclear. The length of the CDR3 is 13 residues. V lost 3 bases, J lost 2 bases, and 6 bases lay in between. Germline V gives CDR1 SEHNR, CDR2 FQNEAQ (reference sequence). CDR3 coding DNA: TGTGCCAGCAGCTTTGAGCTCACAGATACGCAGTATTTT. Its translation is CASSFELTDTQYF.

The gene calls are TRBV27 and TRBJ1-5; D is uncertain. Trimming left V 1 base short and J 1 base short, with 5 bases between. Germline V gene sequence: CDR1 MNHEY, CDR2 SMNVEV (reference sequence). CDR3 length: 14 residues. In DNA form, the CDR3 reads TGTGCCAGCAGTTTATGGGCCAGCAATCAGCCCCAGCATTTT. It specifies CASSLWASNQPQHF.

The rearrangement uses TRBV19 and TRBJ1-4, with D possibly matching TRBD1 (5 bases). Trimming removed 1 base at V and 2 bases at J, with 8 bases between. The germline CDR1 and CDR2 sequences are LNHDA and SQIVND (reference sequence). The CDR3 sequence is 15 residues long. CDR3 nucleotides: TGTGCCAGTAGTATAGGACAGACCACTAATGAAAAACTGTTTTTT. It is translated as CASSIGQTTNEKLFF.

The genes are TRBV7-8 and TRBJ1-4, with a weak D call TRBD1 (5 bases). The CDR3 extends over 17 amino acids. Germline CDR1 is SGHVS and CDR2 is FQNEAQ. V lost 3 bases, J lost 3 bases, and 17 bases lay in between. CDR3 in DNA: TGTGCCAGCAGCTTGGGACTCCGGGCCAGGGCTAATGAAAAACTGTTTTTT. Encoded protein: CASSLGLRARANEKLFF.

The rearrangement uses TRBV4-2 and TRBJ1-6, with D tentatively TRBD1 (6 bases). Trimming stripped 0 bases from V and 6 bases from J, with 15 bases between. Germline V gene lookup returns CDR1 LGHNA and CDR2 YNFKEQ. This CDR3 has 17 amino acids. DNA of the CDR3: TGTGCCAGCAGCCAAGATCAAGTTGGCAGGGGTAATTCACCCCTCCACTTT. Protein: CASSQDQVGRGNSPLHF.

This chain's CDR3 is CASSLVSGDGTDTQYF. For the CDR3, the DNA is TGCGCCAGCAGCTTGGTTAGCGGCGATGGCACAGATACGCAGTATTTT. The chain uses TRBV5-1 and TRBJ2-3, with D tentatively TRBD2 (6 bases). The germline V and J ends were trimmed by 0 bases and 1 base, with 12 bases remaining between them. The germline CDR1 and CDR2 sequences are SGHRS and YFSETQ. The CDR3 spans 16 residues.